These 24 T cell receptor beta chains share one sample of origin, sequenced in a study of neurological immune-mediated disorders. TCRdb re-analysed the 5' RACE reads in MiXCR, keeping a single row per CDR3 protein. Of about 52,000 distinct CDR3 sequences listed, 3.8% are singletons. The source material was PBMCs. These receptor sequences come from a man aged 55 to 70 with multiple sclerosis.

Relative to its sample, this clonotype is medium-sized (0.01 to 0.1%). One end of the junction fails to match germline, which may point to a read error. This rearrangement joins TRBV15 to TRBJ2-2, with D uncertain. CDR3 length: 12 residues. Germline V CDR1 and CDR2: LNHNV, YYDKDF (reference sequence). The CDR3 DNA follows: TGTGCCACCAGCGGAGACACCGGGGAGCTGTTTTTT. This translates into CATSGDTGELFF.

This clonotype was found many times. This chain joins TRBV9 and TRBJ2-7, with D perhaps TRBD1 or TRBD2 (5 bases each). The CDR3 has 14 residues. V was trimmed by 4 bases and J by 7 bases, leaving 18 bases between them. Germline-derived CDR1 and CDR2 are SGDLS and YYNGEE. The CDR3 DNA is TGTGCCAGCAGCACGGGACCGCATCCGGGGGAGCAGTACTTC. Encoded protein: CASSTGPHPGEQYF.

The chain joins TRBV10-2 to TRBJ2-7; 10 bases are shared with TRBD2. J gave up 2 bases and V 4 bases, and 5 bases lay outside the gene matches. Germline V gives CDR1 WSHSY, CDR2 SAAADI. The CDR3 consists of 15 residues. The DNA for the CDR3 is TGCGCCAGCAGTGTTAGAGCGGGAGGGCCCTACGAGCAGTACTTC. This gives the protein CASSVRAGGPYEQYF.

The sample holds many counts of this clonotype. The CDR3 DNA sequence: TGCAGTGCTATAGGGGTACGGGGTAGCGAGTACAATGAGCAGTTCTTC. This codes for CSAIGVRGSEYNEQFF. The chain uses TRBV20-1 and TRBJ2-1, with D possibly being TRBD1 or TRBD2 (5 bases each). V was shortened by 4 bases and J by 4 bases, with 20 bases between the two germline ends. The CDR3 loop spans 16 amino acids. Germline loops: CDR1 DFQATT, CDR2 SNEGSKA (reference sequence).

This clonotype was detected ten times or more. CDR3 nucleotides: TGCAGTGCTACCCTTGGCGGAGCTCAAGAGACCCAGTACTTC. The encoded protein is CSATLGGAQETQYF. The chain carries TRBV20-1 and TRBJ2-5, with D unresolved. The CDR3 has 14 amino acids. The germline V and J ends were trimmed by 4 bases and 2 bases, with 14 bases remaining between them. Germline assignment: CDR1 DFQATT and CDR2 SNEGSKA (reference sequence).

This clonotype has a count of ten or more. The chain couples TRBV27 to TRBJ2-1; TRBD2 matches at 8 bases. Looked up from germline, CDR1 is MNHEY and CDR2 is SMNVEV (reference sequence). Trimming took 2 bases from V and 9 from J; bases not matched to a gene: 6. The CDR3 sequence is 14 residues long. CDR3 amino acids: CASSLEGRGAEQFF. CDR3 in DNA: TGTGCCAGCAGTTTAGAGGGGCGGGGGGCTGAGCAGTTCTTC.

This chain joins TRBV20-1 and TRBJ2-7; 7 bases map to TRBD2. The V gene end was trimmed by 5 bases and the J gene end by 6 bases; junction bases not matched to a gene: 13. Germline CDR1 DFQATT, CDR2 SNEGSKA (reference sequence). The CDR3 length is 14 residues. The CDR3 DNA is TGCAGTGCTTCTAGCGGAGGGGTCAATAGCGAGCAGTACTTC. Protein product: CSASSGGVNSEQYF.

This clonotype was seen repeatedly, ten times or more. The chain carries TRBV15 and TRBJ2-7; 9 nucleotides agree with TRBD1. The junction had 13 bases not matched to a gene; V was cut back by 8 bases and J by 5 bases. The CDR3 runs 15 residues. Germline assignment: CDR1 LNHNV and CDR2 YYDKDF (reference sequence). The DNA of the CDR3 is TGTGCCACCCGGAAAGTGGGGACAGGGACCCACGAGCAGTACTTC. Protein sequence: CATRKVGTGTHEQYF.

This clonotype was seen at least ten times. V usage is TRBV29-1 and J usage is TRBJ1-4; the match to TRBD1 covers 8 bases. V was clipped by 7 bases and J by 7 bases; unmatched bases: 11. CDR1 and CDR2 from the germline V gene are SQVTM and ANQGSEA. The CDR3 sequence is 14 residues long. The CDR3 sequence: CSAHRGMPGEKLFF. The CDR3 DNA sequence: TGCAGCGCTCACAGGGGGATGCCAGGTGAAAAACTGTTTTTT.

This clonotype was recorded at least ten times. The chain uses TRBV29-1 and TRBJ1-1; TRBD1 might be the D (6 bases). Trimming cost V 7 bases and J 1 base, with 13 bases left between them. There are 13 residues in the CDR3. Germline V gene data show CDR1 as SQVTM and CDR2 as ANQGSEA. The CDR3 spells CSAGGKPNTEAFF. The CDR3 DNA follows: TGCAGCGCGGGGGGCAAACCGAACACTGAAGCTTTCTTT.

This clonotype came up many times. The chain is built from TRBV5-1 and TRBJ2-3; 10 nucleotides align to TRBD2. The CDR3 runs to 15 residues. Trimming removed 2 bases from V and 5 bases from J; junction bases left unmatched: 5. The germline CDR1 and CDR2 sequences are SGHRS and YFSETQ. CDR3 sequence reads: CASSFASGSQDTQYF. The CDR3 nucleotides read TGCGCCAGCAGCTTCGCTAGCGGGAGTCAAGATACGCAGTATTTT.

This clonotype was counted many times. The chain employs TRBV7-2 and TRBJ1-5; possibly TRBD1 for D (5 bases). Germline V gene data show CDR1 as SGHTA and CDR2 as FQGNSA. V was clipped by 1 base and J by 7 bases, with 8 bases between them. This CDR3 region has 13 residues. The CDR3 spells CASSLGGLQPQHF. In DNA, the CDR3 is TGTGCCAGCAGCTTAGGGGGGTTACAGCCCCAGCATTTT.

This clonotype appeared many times. The genes are TRBV7-8 and TRBJ2-1; the match to TRBD2 covers 10 bases. The CDR3 sequence is 17 residues long. CDR1 is SGHVS and CDR2 is FQNEAQ in the germline V gene. Trimming removed 5 bases from V and 0 bases from J; junction bases left unmatched: 7. CDR3 sequence reads: CASSLTSGISSYNEQFF. For the CDR3, the DNA is TGTGCCAGCAGCCTCACTAGCGGGATAAGCTCCTACAATGAGCAGTTCTTC.

At least ten counts were recorded for this clonotype. The V gene is TRBV28, the J gene TRBJ1-3; possible D gene TRBD1, 5 bases. This CDR3 is built from 16 residues. Trimming left V 3 bases short and J 2 bases short, with 14 bases between. CDR1 MDHEN and CDR2 SYDVKM come from the germline V gene. The CDR3 sequence: CASSFPGPGTGNTIYF. The CDR3 DNA reads TGTGCCAGCAGTTTTCCGGGGCCCGGTACTGGAAACACCATATATTTT.

This clonotype was detected many times. This chain connects TRBV6-1 to TRBJ1-4; no definite D call. The ends were cut back, 6 bases at V and 4 bases at J, with 9 bases in the middle. CDR1 is MNHNS, CDR2 SASEGT, per germline. This CDR3 spans 13 amino acids. CDR3 in DNA: TGTGCCAGCAGCGAGCGGTATAATGAAAAACTGTTTTTT. Residues: CASSERYNEKLFF.

This clonotype was seen repeatedly, ten times or more. V usage is TRBV20-1 and J usage is TRBJ2-5; 13 bases are a match to TRBD2. The J segment lost 5 bases and the V segment lost 4 bases, leaving 10 bases of the junction unmatched. Germline lookup yields CDR1 DFQATT and CDR2 SNEGSKA (reference sequence). CDR3 length: 16 amino acids. The CDR3 DNA sequence: TGCAGTGCTACAAGACTAGCGGGGGGAAGGGGCGAGACCCAGTACTTC. The encoded protein is CSATRLAGGRGETQYF.

Many counts were recorded for this clonotype. The chain has TRBV20-1 and TRBJ2-3; the D gene is possibly TRBD2 (7 bases). There are 16 residues in the CDR3. Germline values: CDR1 DFQATT, CDR2 SNEGSKA (reference sequence). V lost 4 bases to trimming and J lost 5 bases, with 22 bases between them. CDR3 residues: CSAMAGEGEEVDTQYF. In DNA form, the CDR3 reads TGCAGTGCTATGGCGGGGGAGGGGGAGGAAGTAGATACGCAGTATTTT.

This clonotype was recorded at least ten times. The chain uses TRBV4-1 and TRBJ1-4; D remains ambiguous. The CDR3 contains 15 residues. Germline CDR1 reads MGHRA; CDR2 reads YSYEKL. The V gene lost 0 bases and the J gene lost 9 bases, with 14 bases spanning the gap. The CDR3 nucleotides read TGCGCCAGCAGCCAAGAAGCGACCCGTGGTAAAAAACTGTTTTTT. This codes for CASSQEATRGKKLFF.

The sample holds many counts of this clonotype. This clone may be a read error of a much larger clone one base away. This sequence joins TRBV5-5 and TRBJ2-4; the D gene is possibly TRBD2 (6 bases). Per the germline V gene, CDR1 is SGHKS and CDR2 is YYEKEE (reference sequence). The CDR3 totals 14 residues. Between the trimmed V and J ends, which lost 0 bases and 10 bases, there was a span of 14 bases. In nucleotides, the CDR3 is TGTGCCAGCAGCTTGGATGGAGGGACGAAAATTCAGTACTTC. Amino acid sequence: CASSLDGGTKIQYF.

This clonotype was recorded many times. The genes are TRBV29-1 and TRBJ2-2; TRBD1 might be the D (5 bases). This CDR3 contains 13 residues. Trimming shortened V by 4 bases and J by 6 bases, and 12 bases separated the two germline ends. Germline V gene data show CDR1 as SQVTM and CDR2 as ANQGSEA. The CDR3 region is CSVGQTRAGELFF. DNA of the CDR3: TGCAGCGTTGGACAGACTCGCGCCGGGGAGCTGTTTTTT.

This clonotype was recorded at least ten times. The chain carries TRBV20-1 and TRBJ2-5; D remains ambiguous. Germline CDR1 and CDR2: DFQATT and SNEGSKA (reference sequence). V shed 6 bases and J shed 5 bases, with 22 bases lying between them. CDR3 length: 15 residues. This CDR3 reads CSATLEAASRETQYF. In DNA form, the CDR3 reads TGCAGTGCCACTCTCGAGGCGGCATCGCGCGAGACCCAGTACTTC.

The table lists this clonotype with many counts. The V gene is TRBV7-3, the J gene TRBJ1-2, with D possibly being TRBD1 (5 bases). Germline CDR1 and CDR2: SGHTA and FQGTGA. The CDR3 has 15 residues. V was trimmed by 5 bases and J by 3 bases, leaving 16 bases between them. For the CDR3, the DNA is TGTGCCAGCAGCCCCTCAAGCCGAGGGGACTATGGCTACACCTTC. It encodes CASSPSSRGDYGYTF.

In this sample, this clonotype turned up a few times. V usage is TRBV7-9 and J usage is TRBJ1-6; D is ambiguous. Germline V gene lookup returns CDR1 SEHNR and CDR2 FQNEAQ (reference sequence). Deletions cut 1 base from V and 10 bases from J, with 17 bases between. The CDR3 has 16 residues. Here the CDR3 reads CASSLDAWEGQSPLHF. DNA for the CDR3: TGTGCCAGCAGCTTAGATGCTTGGGAGGGCCAGTCACCCCTCCACTTT. The full variable domain, with the rest looked up from reference TRBV7-9 and TRBJ1-6, is DTGVSQNPRHKITKRGQNVTFRCDPISEHNRLYWYRQTLGQGPEFLTYFQNEAQLEKSRLLSDRFSAERPKGSFSTLEIQRTEQGDSAMYLCASSLDAWEGQSPLHFGNGTRLTVT.

This clonotype was counted many times. The chain carries TRBV7-9 and TRBJ2-1; the match to TRBD2 covers 9 bases. J was trimmed by 3 bases and V by 1 base; bases with no gene match: 1. Germline CDR1 reads SEHNR; CDR2 reads FQNEAQ (reference sequence). This CDR3 contains 15 residues. CDR3 amino acids: CASSLGLAVYNEQFF. The CDR3 DNA is TGTGCCAGCAGCTTAGGACTAGCGGTCTACAATGAGCAGTTCTTC.